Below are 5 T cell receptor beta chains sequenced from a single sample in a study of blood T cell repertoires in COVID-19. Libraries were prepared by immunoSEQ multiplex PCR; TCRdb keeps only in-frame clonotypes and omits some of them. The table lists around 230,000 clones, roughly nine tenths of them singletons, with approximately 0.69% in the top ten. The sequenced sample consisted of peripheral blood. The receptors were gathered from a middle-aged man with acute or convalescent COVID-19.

The CDR3 region has the DNA TGTGCCTGGAGTATTACACCGCGGACAGGGTCACCCCTCCACTTT. Translation: CAWSITPRTGSPLHF. The chain employs TRBV30 and TRBJ1-6, with 8 nucleotides matching TRBD1. CDR1 is GTSNPN and CDR2 is SVGIG in the germline V gene (reference sequence). J was trimmed by 10 bases and V by 2 bases; bases with no gene match: 10. The CDR3 has 15 amino acids.

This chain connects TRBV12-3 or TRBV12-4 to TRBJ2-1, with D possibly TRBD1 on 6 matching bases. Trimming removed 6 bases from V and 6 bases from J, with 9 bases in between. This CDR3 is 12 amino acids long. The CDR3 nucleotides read TGTGCCAGCAGCCCACAGGGCAATGAGCAGTTCTTC. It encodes CASSPQGNEQFF.

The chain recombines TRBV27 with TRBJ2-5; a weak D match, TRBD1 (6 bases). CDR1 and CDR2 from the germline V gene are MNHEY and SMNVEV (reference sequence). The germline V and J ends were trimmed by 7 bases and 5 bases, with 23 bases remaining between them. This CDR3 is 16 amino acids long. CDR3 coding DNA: TGTGCCAGCACCCCGCGGTGGGGCAGGGGCGTGGAGACCCAGTACTTC. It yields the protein CASTPRWGRGVETQYF.

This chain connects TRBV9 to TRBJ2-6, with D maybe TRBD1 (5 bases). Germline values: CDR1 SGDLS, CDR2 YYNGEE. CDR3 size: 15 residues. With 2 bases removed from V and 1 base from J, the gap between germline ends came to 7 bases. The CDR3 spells CASSVPGSGANVLTF. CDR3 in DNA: TGTGCCAGCAGCGTTCCAGGGTCTGGGGCCAACGTCCTGACTTTC.

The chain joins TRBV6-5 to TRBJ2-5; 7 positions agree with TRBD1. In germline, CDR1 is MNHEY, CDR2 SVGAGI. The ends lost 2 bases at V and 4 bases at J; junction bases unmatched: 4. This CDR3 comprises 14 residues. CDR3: CASSYLRQGETQYF. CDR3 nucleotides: TGTGCCAGCAGTTACCTACGACAGGGAGAGACCCAGTACTTC.